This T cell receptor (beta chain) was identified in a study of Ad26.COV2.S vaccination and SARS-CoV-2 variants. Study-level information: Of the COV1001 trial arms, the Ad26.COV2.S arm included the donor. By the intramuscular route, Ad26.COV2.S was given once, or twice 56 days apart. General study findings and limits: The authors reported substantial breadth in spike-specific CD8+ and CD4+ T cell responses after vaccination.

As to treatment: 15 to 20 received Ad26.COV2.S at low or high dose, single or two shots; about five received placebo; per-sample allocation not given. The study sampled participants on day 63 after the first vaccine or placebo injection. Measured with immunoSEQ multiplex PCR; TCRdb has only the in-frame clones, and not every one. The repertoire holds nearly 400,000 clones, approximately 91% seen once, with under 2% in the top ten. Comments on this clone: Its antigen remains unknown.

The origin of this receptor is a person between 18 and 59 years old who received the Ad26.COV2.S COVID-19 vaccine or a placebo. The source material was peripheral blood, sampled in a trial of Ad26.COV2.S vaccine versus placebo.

Written as DNA, the CDR3 is TGTGCCAGCAGCCCAGCGGGAGGGAACACCGGGGAGCTGTTTTTT. Its translation: CASSPAGGNTGELFF. The chain is built from TRBV5-4 and TRBJ2-2; 9 positions match TRBD2. CDR1 SGHNT and CDR2 YYREEE come from the germline V gene (reference sequence). The junction had 2 bases not matched to a gene; V was cut back by 4 bases and J by 1 base. The CDR3 loop spans 15 amino acids. The entire variable domain, with the rest obtained from reference TRBV5-4 and TRBJ2-2, is as follows: ETGVTQSPTHLIKTRGQQVTLRCSSQSGHNTVSWYQQALGQGPQFIFQYYREEENGRGNFPPRFSGLQFPNYSSELNVNALELDDSALYLCASSPAGGNTGELFFGEGSRLTVL.